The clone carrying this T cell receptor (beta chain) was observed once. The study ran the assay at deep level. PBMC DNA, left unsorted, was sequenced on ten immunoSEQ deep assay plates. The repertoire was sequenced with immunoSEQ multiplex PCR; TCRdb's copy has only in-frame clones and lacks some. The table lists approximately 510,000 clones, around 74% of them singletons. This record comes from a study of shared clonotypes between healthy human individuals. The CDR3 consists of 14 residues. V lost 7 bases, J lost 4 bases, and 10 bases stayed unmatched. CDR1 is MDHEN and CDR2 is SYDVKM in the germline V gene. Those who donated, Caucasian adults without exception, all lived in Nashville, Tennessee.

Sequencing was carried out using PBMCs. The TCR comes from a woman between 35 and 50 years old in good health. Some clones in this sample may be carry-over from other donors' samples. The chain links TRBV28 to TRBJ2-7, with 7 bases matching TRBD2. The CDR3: CASNWGGGVYEQYF. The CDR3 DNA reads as TGTGCCAGCAACTGGGGGGGAGGGGTGTACGAGCAGTACTTC. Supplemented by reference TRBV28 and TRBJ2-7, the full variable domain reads DVKVTQSSRYLVKRTGEKVFLECVQDMDHENMFWYRQDPGLGLRLIYFSYDVKMKEKGDIPEGYSVSREKKERFSLILESASTNQTSMYLCASNWGGGVYEQYFGPGTRLTVT.